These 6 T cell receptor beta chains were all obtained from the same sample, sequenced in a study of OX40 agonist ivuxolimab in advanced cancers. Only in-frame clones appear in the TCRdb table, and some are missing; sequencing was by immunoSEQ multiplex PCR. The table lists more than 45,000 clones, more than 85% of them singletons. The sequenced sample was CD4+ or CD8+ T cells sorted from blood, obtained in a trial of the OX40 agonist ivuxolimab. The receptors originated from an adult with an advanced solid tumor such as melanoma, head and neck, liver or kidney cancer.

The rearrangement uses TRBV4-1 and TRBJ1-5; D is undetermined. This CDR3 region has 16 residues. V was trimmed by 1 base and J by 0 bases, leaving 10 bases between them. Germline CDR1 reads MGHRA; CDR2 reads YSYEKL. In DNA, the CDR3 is TGCGCCAGCAGCCAAGGCAGAGAATATAGCAATCAGCCCCAGCATTTT. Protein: CASSQGREYSNQPQHF.

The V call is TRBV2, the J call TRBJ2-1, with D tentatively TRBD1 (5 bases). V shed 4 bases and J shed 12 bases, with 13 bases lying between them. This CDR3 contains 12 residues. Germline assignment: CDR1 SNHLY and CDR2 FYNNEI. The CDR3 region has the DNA TGTGCCAGCAGTGTTTGGGGAAGGGGGCAGTTCTTC. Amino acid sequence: CASSVWGRGQFF.

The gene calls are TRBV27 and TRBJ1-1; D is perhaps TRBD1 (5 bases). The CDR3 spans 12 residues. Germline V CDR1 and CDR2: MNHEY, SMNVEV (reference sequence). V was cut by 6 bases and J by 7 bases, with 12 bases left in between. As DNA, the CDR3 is TGTGCCAGCAGAATAGGAACAGGTGAAGCTTTCTTT. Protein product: CASRIGTGEAFF.

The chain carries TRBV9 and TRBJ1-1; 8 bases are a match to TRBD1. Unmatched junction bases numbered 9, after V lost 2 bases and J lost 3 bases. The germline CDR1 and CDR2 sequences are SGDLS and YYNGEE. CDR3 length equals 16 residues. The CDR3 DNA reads TGTGCCAGCAGCGTGGATTACAGGGGGAGTGACACTGAAGCTTTCTTT. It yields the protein CASSVDYRGSDTEAFF.

The CDR3 loop is CASSSSGSRGNYGYTF. The CDR3 nucleotides read TGTGCCAGCAGTTCCTCGGGTAGCCGGGGTAACTATGGCTACACCTTC. V and J are TRBV6-6 and TRBJ1-2, with D unresolved. The V gene's germline CDR1 is MNHNY and CDR2 SVGAGI (reference sequence). The CDR3 is 16 amino acids. V lost 4 bases and J 1 base, leaving 16 bases between the germline ends.

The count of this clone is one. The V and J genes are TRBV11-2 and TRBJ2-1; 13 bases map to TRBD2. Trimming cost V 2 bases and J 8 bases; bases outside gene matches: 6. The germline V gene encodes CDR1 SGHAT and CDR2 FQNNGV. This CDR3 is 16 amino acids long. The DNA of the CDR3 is TGTGCCAGCAGCTTACAGACTAGCGGGGGGTTCTATGAGCAGTTCTTC. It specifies CASSLQTSGGFYEQFF.